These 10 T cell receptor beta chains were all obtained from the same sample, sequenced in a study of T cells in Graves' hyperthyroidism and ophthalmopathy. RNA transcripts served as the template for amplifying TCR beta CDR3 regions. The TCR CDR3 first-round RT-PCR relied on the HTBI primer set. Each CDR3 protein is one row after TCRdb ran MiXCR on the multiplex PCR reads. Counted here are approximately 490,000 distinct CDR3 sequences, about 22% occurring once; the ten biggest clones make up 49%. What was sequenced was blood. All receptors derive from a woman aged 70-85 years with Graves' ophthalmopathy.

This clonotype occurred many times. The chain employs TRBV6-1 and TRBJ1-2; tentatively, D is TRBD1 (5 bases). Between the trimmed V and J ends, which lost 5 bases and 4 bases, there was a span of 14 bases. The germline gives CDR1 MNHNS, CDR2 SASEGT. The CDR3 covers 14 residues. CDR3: CASSPPGDSYGYTF. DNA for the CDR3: TGTGCCAGCAGTCCCCCCGGAGACAGCTATGGCTACACCTTC.

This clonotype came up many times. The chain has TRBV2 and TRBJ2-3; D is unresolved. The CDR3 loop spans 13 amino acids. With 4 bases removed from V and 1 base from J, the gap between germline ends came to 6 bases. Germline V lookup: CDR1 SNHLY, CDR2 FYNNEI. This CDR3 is CASSGLGTDTQYF. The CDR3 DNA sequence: TGTGCCAGCAGTGGTTTGGGCACAGATACGCAGTATTTT. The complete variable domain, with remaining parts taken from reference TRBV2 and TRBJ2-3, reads EPEVTQTPSHQVTQMGQEVILRCVPISNHLYFYWYRQILGQKVEFLVSFYNNEISEKSEIFDDQFSVERPDGSNFTLKIRSTKLEDSAMYFCASSGLGTDTQYFGPGTRLTVL.

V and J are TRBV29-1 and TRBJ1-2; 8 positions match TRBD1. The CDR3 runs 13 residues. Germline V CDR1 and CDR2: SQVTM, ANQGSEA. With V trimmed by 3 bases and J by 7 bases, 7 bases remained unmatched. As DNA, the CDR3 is TGCAGCGTTGAGCGGACAGGGCCGAGTGGCTACACCTTC. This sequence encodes CSVERTGPSGYTF.

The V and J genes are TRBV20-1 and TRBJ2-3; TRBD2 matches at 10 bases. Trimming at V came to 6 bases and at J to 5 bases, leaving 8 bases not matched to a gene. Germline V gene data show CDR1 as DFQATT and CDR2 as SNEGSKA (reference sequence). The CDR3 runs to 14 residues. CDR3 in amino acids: CSAKAGGGLDTQYF. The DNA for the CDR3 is TGCAGTGCCAAAGCGGGAGGGGGTCTAGATACGCAGTATTTT.

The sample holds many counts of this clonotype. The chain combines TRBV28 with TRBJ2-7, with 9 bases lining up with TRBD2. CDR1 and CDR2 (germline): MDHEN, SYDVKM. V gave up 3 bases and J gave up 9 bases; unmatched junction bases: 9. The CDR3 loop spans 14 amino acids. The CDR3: CASSLAGGPQVQYF. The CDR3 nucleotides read TGTGCCAGCAGTTTGGCGGGAGGGCCACAGGTGCAGTACTTC.

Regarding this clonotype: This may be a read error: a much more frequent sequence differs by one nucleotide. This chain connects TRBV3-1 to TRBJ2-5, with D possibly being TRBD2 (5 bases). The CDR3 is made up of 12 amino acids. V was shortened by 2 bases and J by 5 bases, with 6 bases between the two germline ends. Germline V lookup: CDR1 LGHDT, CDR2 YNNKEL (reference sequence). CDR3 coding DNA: TGTGCCAGCAGCCAACCGGGGGAGACCCAGTACTTC. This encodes CASSQPGETQYF.

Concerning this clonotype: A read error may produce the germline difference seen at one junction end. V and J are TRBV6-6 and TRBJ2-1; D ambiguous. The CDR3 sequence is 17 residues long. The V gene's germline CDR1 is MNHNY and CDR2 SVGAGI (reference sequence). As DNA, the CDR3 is TGTGCCAGCAGTTACCCCTCCCCGGGTGGTCCTTACAGTGAGCAGTTCTTC. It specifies CASSYPSPGGPYSEQFF.

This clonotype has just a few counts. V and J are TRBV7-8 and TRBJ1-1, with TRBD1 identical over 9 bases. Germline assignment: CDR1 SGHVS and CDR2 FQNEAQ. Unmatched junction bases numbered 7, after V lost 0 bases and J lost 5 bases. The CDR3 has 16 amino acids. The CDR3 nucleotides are TGTGCCAGCAGCTTAGCGGTCCCGGGACAGGGAACTGAAGCTTTCTTT. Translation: CASSLAVPGQGTEAFF.

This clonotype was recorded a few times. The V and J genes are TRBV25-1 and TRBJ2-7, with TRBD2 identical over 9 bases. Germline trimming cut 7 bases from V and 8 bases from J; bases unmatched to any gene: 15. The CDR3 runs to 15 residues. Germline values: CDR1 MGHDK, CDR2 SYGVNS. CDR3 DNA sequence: TGTGCCAGCAAACTTACGACTAGCGGCGGTGGGAAGCAGTACTTC. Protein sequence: CASKLTTSGGGKQYF.

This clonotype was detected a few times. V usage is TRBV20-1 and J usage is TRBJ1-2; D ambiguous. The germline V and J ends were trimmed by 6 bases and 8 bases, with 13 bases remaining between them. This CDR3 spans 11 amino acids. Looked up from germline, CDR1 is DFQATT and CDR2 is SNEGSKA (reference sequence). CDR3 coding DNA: TGCAGTGCCTATACACGGTTGGGCTACACCTTC. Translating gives CSAYTRLGYTF.